Below, 12 T cell receptor beta chains from the same sample are listed, as sequenced in a study of cytomegalovirus exposure and HLA in healthy donors. The data were produced by immunoSEQ multiplex PCR, yet TCRdb's version contains in-frame clones alone and is incomplete. The table has tens of thousands of clones, around nine tenths seen once. The sequencing sample was made of PBMCs. These TCRs come from a woman aged 18-35 years in good health and CMV-seropositive.

This rearrangement joins TRBV18 to TRBJ2-2; TRBD1 aligns across 7 bases. The germline CDR1 and CDR2 sequences are KGHSH and LQKENI. CDR3 length: 19 residues. V shed 4 bases, J shed 2 bases, and the junction held 16 bases outside the gene matches. CDR3 nucleotides: TGTGCCAGCTCACGCTCCGGGACAGAGAAGCAGGGAAACACCGGGGAGCTGTTTTTT. This gives the protein CASSRSGTEKQGNTGELFF.

The rearrangement joins TRBV2 to TRBJ2-7; 13 nucleotides align to TRBD2. This CDR3 contains 18 residues. V trimming: 7 bases; J trimming: 0 bases; junction bases outside the gene matches: 12. From germline, CDR1 is SNHLY and CDR2 FYNNEI. The CDR3 nucleotides read TGTGCCAGCACCGGGGTGGGACTAGCGGGGAGATACTCCTACGAGCAGTACTTC. As protein: CASTGVGLAGRYSYEQYF.

The CDR3 spells CASSGGTGAPNEKLFF. The CDR3 bases are TGTGCCAGCAGCGGTGGGACAGGGGCCCCTAATGAAAAACTGTTTTTT. V gene TRBV5-4 combines with J gene TRBJ1-4; 10 bases agree with TRBD1. V was clipped by 4 bases and J by 3 bases; unmatched bases: 6. The CDR3 has 16 amino acids. The V gene's germline CDR1 is SGHNT and CDR2 YYREEE (reference sequence).

V is TRBV19 and J is TRBJ1-5; 9 bases line up with TRBD1. Unmatched junction bases numbered 7, after V lost 5 bases and J lost 5 bases. This CDR3 is built from 15 residues. CDR1 is LNHDA, CDR2 SQIVND, per germline (reference sequence). For the CDR3, the DNA is TGTGCCAGTAGTTCAACCGGGACAGGGTATCAGCCCCAGCATTTT. Translating it yields CASSSTGTGYQPQHF.

This chain connects TRBV9 to TRBJ2-1; a possible D gene is TRBD2 (5 bases). Germline V gives CDR1 SGDLS, CDR2 YYNGEE. V was trimmed by 3 bases and J by 0 bases, leaving 10 bases between them. The CDR3 totals 15 residues. The CDR3 is CASSAAVLSYNEQFF. CDR3 nucleotide sequence: TGTGCCAGCAGCGCAGCGGTTCTCTCCTACAATGAGCAGTTCTTC.

The CDR3 nucleotides are TGTGCCAGCAGCTTAGCCTCCGGAGGGGAAAAACTGTTTTTT. This codes for CASSLASGGEKLFF. The chain joins TRBV7-8 to TRBJ1-4; unclear D gene. This CDR3 region has 14 residues. The V gene lost 0 bases and the J gene lost 8 bases, with 10 bases spanning the gap. Germline loops: CDR1 SGHVS, CDR2 FQNEAQ.

V usage is TRBV5-4 and J usage is TRBJ2-4, with 7 bases lining up with TRBD1. CDR3 length equals 13 residues. The V and J ends lost 4 bases and 11 bases, in that order; junction bases with no gene match: 9. Germline-derived CDR1 and CDR2 are SGHNT and YYREEE (reference sequence). Here the CDR3 DNA reads TGTGCCAGCAGCAGGGACAGTGCAAATGTTCAGTACTTC. It codes for CASSRDSANVQYF.

The chain recombines TRBV6-1 with TRBJ2-1, with D maybe TRBD2 (6 bases). The CDR3 loop spans 15 amino acids. Between the trimmed V and J ends, which lost 7 bases and 7 bases, there was a span of 20 bases. Germline V lookup: CDR1 MNHNS, CDR2 SASEGT. The CDR3 DNA reads TGTGCCAGCACCCGAACGGGCGGAGGGGTGAATGAGCAGTTCTTC. Residues: CASTRTGGGVNEQFF.

This sequence joins TRBV7-9 and TRBJ2-6; no clear D. Germline V CDR1 and CDR2: SEHNR, FQNEAQ (reference sequence). This CDR3 has 14 residues. V lost 3 bases, J lost 1 base, and 4 bases lay in between. CDR3 amino acids: CASSFSSGANVLTF. CDR3 coding DNA: TGTGCCAGCAGCTTCTCTTCTGGGGCCAACGTCCTGACTTTC.

Only a few counts were recorded for this clone. This chain joins TRBV9 and TRBJ2-1, with 7 bases matching TRBD2. Germline CDR1 SGDLS, CDR2 YYNGEE. J gave up 8 bases and V 0 bases, and 5 bases lay outside the gene matches. CDR3 length equals 14 residues. The CDR3 spells CASSVAPGRDEQFF. CDR3 in DNA: TGTGCCAGCAGCGTAGCTCCAGGGAGGGATGAGCAGTTCTTC.

This rearrangement joins TRBV4-1 to TRBJ1-4, with 8 nucleotides matching TRBD1. The CDR3 runs 15 residues. V shed 1 base, J shed 6 bases, and the junction held 4 bases outside the gene matches. Per germline, CDR1 MGHRA and CDR2 YSYEKL. CDR3 in amino acids: CASSQVSGGDEKLFF. CDR3 in DNA: TGCGCCAGCAGCCAAGTGTCAGGGGGCGATGAAAAACTGTTTTTT.

V and J are TRBV7-2 and TRBJ2-5; perhaps TRBD1 as D (6 bases). V was pared by 5 bases and J by 2 bases, with 12 bases between. Germline CDR1 is SGHTA and CDR2 is FQGNSA. The CDR3 loop spans 14 amino acids. CDR3 residues: CASSVYRVQETQYF. CDR3 coding DNA: TGTGCCAGCAGCGTTTACAGGGTTCAAGAGACCCAGTACTTC.